Below, 7 T cell receptor beta chains from the same sample are listed, as sequenced in a study of shared clonotypes between healthy human individuals. Here immunoSEQ multiplex PCR was the method, and the copy in TCRdb shows in-frame clones only, minus some. The top ten clones hold 0.35% to 0.5% of a sample with millions of clones, just over 90% of them seen once. Source material: naive CD4+ T cells from PBMCs. The subset was: CD45RA+ positively selected. These receptors were taken from a man aged 18 to 30 in good health. Some clones in this sample may be carry-over from other donors' samples.

The genes are TRBV7-2 and TRBJ2-5; maybe TRBD2 (6 bases). This CDR3 contains 16 residues. V dropped 2 bases and J dropped 2 bases, with 15 bases sitting between them. The germline V gene has CDR1 SGHTA and CDR2 FQGNSA. The CDR3 spells CASSLNQRALQETQYF. Here the CDR3 DNA reads TGTGCCAGCAGCTTAAATCAGCGGGCGCTGCAAGAGACCCAGTACTTC.

As concerns this clone: Other DNA sequences from this sample encode an identical CDR3 as well. The J gene is TRBJ1-1, the V gene TRBV9; tentative D call: TRBD1 (5 bases). V was pared by 1 base and J by 1 base, with 8 bases between. The CDR3 sequence is 14 residues long. The V gene's germline CDR1 is SGDLS and CDR2 YYNGEE. CDR3 sequence (DNA): TGTGCCAGCAGCGTAAGCGGGGGGAACACTGAAGCTTTCTTT. This encodes CASSVSGGNTEAFF.

V and J are TRBV5-4 and TRBJ2-7; no reliable D call. Germline CDR1 reads SGHNT; CDR2 reads YYREEE (reference sequence). The V gene lost 0 bases and the J gene lost 3 bases, with 7 bases spanning the gap. CDR3 size: 13 residues. The CDR3 spells CASSLVPLYEQYF. In nucleotides, the CDR3 is TGTGCCAGCAGCTTGGTTCCCCTCTACGAGCAGTACTTC.

The chain combines TRBV11-2 with TRBJ2-1; perhaps TRBD2 as D (5 bases). Germline V gene data show CDR1 as SGHAT and CDR2 as FQNNGV. The CDR3 sequence is 15 residues long. Trimming took 5 bases from V and 1 from J, leaving 12 bases between them. The CDR3 region is CASSRRADSYNEQFF. The CDR3 DNA reads TGTGCCAGCAGCCGGAGAGCGGATTCCTACAATGAGCAGTTCTTC.

This clone was found a few times. The genes are TRBV18 and TRBJ2-2, with unresolved D. V was trimmed by 3 bases and J by 3 bases, leaving 5 bases between them. This CDR3 comprises 13 residues. Per germline, CDR1 KGHSH and CDR2 LQKENI. The CDR3 DNA follows: TGTGCCAGCTCACCTCAGTACACCGGGGAGCTGTTTTTT. It yields the protein CASSPQYTGELFF.

J is TRBJ2-1 and V is TRBV7-9; the D gene is possibly TRBD2 (6 bases). CDR1 is SEHNR and CDR2 is FQNEAQ in the germline V gene (reference sequence). The CDR3 runs 18 residues. Trimming pared 5 bases from V and 7 bases from J, leaving 27 bases between. In DNA form, the CDR3 reads TGTGCCAGCAGCCGCCGGACGGAGATAGCGGCACTTTGGAATGAGCAGTTCTTC. Translation: CASSRRTEIAALWNEQFF.

The V and J genes are TRBV7-9 and TRBJ1-2; D possibly corresponds to TRBD1 (5 bases). The CDR3 runs to 13 residues. Germline CDR1 is SEHNR and CDR2 is FQNEAQ (reference sequence). V was trimmed by 5 bases and J by 4 bases, leaving 11 bases between them. The CDR3 sequence: CASSLGTPYGYTF. The CDR3 DNA sequence: TGTGCCAGCAGCCTCGGGACTCCCTATGGCTACACCTTC.